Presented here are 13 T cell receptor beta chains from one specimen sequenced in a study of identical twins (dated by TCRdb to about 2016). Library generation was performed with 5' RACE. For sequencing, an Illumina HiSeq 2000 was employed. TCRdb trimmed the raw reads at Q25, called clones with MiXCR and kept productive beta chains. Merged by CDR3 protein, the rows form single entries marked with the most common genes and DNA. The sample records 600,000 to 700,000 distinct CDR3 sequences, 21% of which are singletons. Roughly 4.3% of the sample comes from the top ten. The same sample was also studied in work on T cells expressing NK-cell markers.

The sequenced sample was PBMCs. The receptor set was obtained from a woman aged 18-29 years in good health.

This chain's CDR3 is CAWRYGQGAGEKLFF. The CDR3 DNA reads TGTGCCTGGAGATACGGACAGGGGGCAGGTGAAAAACTGTTTTTT. This chain uses TRBV30 with TRBJ1-4, with TRBD1 matching 11 bases. In germline, CDR1 is GTSNPN, CDR2 SVGIG (reference sequence). Losses at the gene ends were 3 bases for V and 7 bases for J; bases not matched to a gene: 7. The CDR3 loop spans 15 amino acids.

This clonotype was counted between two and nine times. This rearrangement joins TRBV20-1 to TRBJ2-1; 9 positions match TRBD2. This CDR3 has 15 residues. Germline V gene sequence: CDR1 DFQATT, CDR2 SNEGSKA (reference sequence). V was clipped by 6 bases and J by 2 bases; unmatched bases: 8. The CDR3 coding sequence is TGCAGTGCCGTATTTAGCGGGGGAACCTACAATGAGCAGTTCTTC. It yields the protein CSAVFSGGTYNEQFF.

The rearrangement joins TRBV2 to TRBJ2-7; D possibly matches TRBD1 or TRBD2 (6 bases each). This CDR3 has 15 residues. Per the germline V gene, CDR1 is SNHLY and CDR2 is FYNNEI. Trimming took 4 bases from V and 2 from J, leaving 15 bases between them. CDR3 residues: CASSGGTPSPYEQYF. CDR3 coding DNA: TGTGCCAGCAGTGGCGGGACACCGAGCCCCTACGAGCAGTACTTC.

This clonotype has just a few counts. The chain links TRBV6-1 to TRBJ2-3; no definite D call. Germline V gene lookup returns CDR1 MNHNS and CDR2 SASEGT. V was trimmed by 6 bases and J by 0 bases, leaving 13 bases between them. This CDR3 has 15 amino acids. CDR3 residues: CASRSVYLSTDTQYF. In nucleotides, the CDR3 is TGTGCCAGCAGGTCCGTCTACCTAAGCACAGATACGCAGTATTTT.

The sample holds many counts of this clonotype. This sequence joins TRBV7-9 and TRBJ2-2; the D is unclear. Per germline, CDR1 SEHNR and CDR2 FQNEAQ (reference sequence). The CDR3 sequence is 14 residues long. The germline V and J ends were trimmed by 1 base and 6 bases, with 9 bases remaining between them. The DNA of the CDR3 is TGTGCCAGCAGCTTAGTGGCGGCGCCCGGGGAGCTGTTTTTT. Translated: CASSLVAAPGELFF.

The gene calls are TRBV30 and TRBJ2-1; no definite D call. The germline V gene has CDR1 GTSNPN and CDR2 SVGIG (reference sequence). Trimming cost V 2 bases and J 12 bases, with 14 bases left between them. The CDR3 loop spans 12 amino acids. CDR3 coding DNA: TGTGCCTGGAGTCCATTAGGCGCCGGGCAGTTCTTC. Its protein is CAWSPLGAGQFF. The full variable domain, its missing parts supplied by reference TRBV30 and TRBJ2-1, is SQTIHQWPATLVQPVGSPLSLECTVEGTSNPNLYWYRQAAGRGLQLLFYSVGIGQISSEVPQNLSASRPQDRQFILSSKKLLLSDSGFYLCAWSPLGAGQFFGPGTRLTVL.

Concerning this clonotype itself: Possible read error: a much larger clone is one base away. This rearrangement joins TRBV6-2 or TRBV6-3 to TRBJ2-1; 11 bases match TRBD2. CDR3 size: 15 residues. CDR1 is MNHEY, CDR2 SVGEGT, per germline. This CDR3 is CASTRGTSGYNEHFF. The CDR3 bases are TGTGCCAGCACCCGCGGGACTAGCGGCTACAATGAGCACTTCTTC.

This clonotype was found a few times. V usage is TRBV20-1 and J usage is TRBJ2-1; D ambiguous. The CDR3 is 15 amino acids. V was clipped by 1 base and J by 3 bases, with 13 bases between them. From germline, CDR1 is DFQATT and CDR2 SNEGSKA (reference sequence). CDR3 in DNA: TGCAGTGCTAGAGTTGCTAGTAGGGTCTACAATGAGCAGTTCTTC. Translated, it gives CSARVASRVYNEQFF.

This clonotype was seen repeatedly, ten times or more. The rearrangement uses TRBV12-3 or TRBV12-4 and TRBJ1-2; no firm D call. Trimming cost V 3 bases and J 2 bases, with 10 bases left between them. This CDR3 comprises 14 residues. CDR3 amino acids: CASSFGTANYGYTF. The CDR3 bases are TGTGCCAGCAGTTTCGGCACGGCGAACTATGGCTACACCTTC.

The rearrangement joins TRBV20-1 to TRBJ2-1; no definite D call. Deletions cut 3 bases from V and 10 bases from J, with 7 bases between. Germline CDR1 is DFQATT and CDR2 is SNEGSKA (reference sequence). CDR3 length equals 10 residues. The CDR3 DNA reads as TGCAGTGCTAGTACCGAAGAGCAGTTCTTC. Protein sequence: CSASTEEQFF.

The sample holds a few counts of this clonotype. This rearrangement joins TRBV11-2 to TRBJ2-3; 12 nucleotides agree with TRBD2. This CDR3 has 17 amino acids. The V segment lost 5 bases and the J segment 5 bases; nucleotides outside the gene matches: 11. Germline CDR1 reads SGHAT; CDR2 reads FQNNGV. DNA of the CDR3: TGTGCCAGCAGCAATTACCTAGCGGGGGGGTTCGGAGATACGCAGTATTTT. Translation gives CASSNYLAGGFGDTQYF.

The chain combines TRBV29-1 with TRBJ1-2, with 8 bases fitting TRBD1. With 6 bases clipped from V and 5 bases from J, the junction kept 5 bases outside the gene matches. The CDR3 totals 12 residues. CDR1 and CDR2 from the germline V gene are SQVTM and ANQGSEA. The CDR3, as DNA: TGCAGCGTCCAGACAGGGGATTATGGCTACACCTTC. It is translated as CSVQTGDYGYTF.

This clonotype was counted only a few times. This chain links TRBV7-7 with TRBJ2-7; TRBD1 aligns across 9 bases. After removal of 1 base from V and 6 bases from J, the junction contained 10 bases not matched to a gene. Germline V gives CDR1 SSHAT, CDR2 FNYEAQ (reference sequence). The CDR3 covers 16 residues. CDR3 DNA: TGTGCCAGCAGCTTAGTAGCCTCCGGGACAGGGAGCGAGCAGTACTTC. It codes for CASSLVASGTGSEQYF.